Described below is a single TCR beta chain sequence and its context. There is no known antigen for this receptor. It has no much larger one-base neighbor in the sample; base qualities were not kept. PBMCs were isolated by Ficoll-Paque density gradient centrifugation. The instrument was an Illumina NovaSeq 6000. cDNA libraries for TCRalpha and TCRbeta were prepared by 5'RACE using constant-segment primers, with sample barcodes and unique molecular identifiers added. RNA was extracted from every sample with Trizol reagent. Libraries were amplified in two PCR steps, with a second sample barcode and Illumina TruSeq adapters added in the second step. The libraries were sequenced on an Illumina NovaSeq using 2 x 150 bp paired-end reads. On the authors' methods: The reads were demultiplexed and collapsed into UMI-guided consensus sequences using migec v1.2.7. Using mixcr v2.1.11, UMI consensuses were aligned to TRA and TRB V and J templates and then assembled into clonotypes. A clonotype was counted as expanded or contracted only when both edgeR and NoisET called the clonotype significant, with the noise models trained on biological replicates. For edgeR calls, the thresholds were a false discovery rate-adjusted p below 0.01 and a log2 fold-change of 1. As an exploratory analysis of dynamics, PCA with hierarchical clustering was applied to max-normalized trajectories of the 1000 most abundant clonotypes. Separately sequenced CD4+ and CD8+ repertoires were used to assign a CD4 or CD8 phenotype to each responding clone. TCRdb's own reprocessing of the public reads used fastp at Q25 and MiXCR and kept productive beta chains. Each entry merges the rows of one CDR3 protein and shows their most common DNA and genes. TCRdb, not the authors, supplied the V and J calls. This sample holds roughly 550,000 distinct CDR3 sequences; about a fifth were observed only once. Jointly, the top ten make up 9.5% to 15% of the sample.

Relative to germline, V is 8 bases shorter and J is 8 bases shorter, with 31 bases between their ends. CDR1 and CDR2 are drawn from the germline V gene (reference sequence): SEHNR, FQNEAQ. From the cysteine through the phenylalanine, the CDR3 covers 19 amino acids. Just CDR3 DNA is preserved here, 57 bases in frame from base 1. These data belong to a study of T-cell memory formation after mild COVID-19 listed by TCRdb under 2021. For context, the study as a whole: TCR sequence clusters from the two donors were largely donor specific. In a couple of donors, T-cell clones that expanded and contracted after mild COVID-19 were followed by sequencing TCRalpha and TCRbeta repertoires longitudinally. The cohort was made up of two young adult volunteers, one female and one male, who were previously healthy.

Broad study findings and their caveats: Only two mild cases were covered by the study, and larger cohorts that include severe cases with pre-infection samples were considered necessary. Contracting CD4+ clones were located mainly in the CM and EM memory subsets, whereas CD8+ clones were found to be enriched in EMRA. Some responding clones were found in pre-infection memory, which suggests that pre-existing cross-reactive memory T cells took part in the SARS-CoV-2 response. SARS-CoV-2 specificity was not confirmed for the second-wave clones peaking on day 37. Balanced CD4/CD8 phenotypes were observed for clones contracting from day 15 to 85, whereas a bias towards CD4+ was observed for a second wave of clones expanding from day 15 to 37.

The chain was built from TRBV7-9 and TRBJ1-6; a weak D assignment points to TRBD1 (5 bases agree). The clonotype was recovered from an adult woman who had mild COVID-19 (a few samples of this study predate the infection). The sample titles of this study are shuffled in the database, so cell type and time point are left out; the donor was told from shared clones. Sequences were obtained from PBMCs or a T cell subset sorted from them (not recorded which). The nucleotide sequence is given as TGTGCCAGCGGCAGTGGAACGGGGGGACCTGAACAGTTATATTCACCCCTCCACTTT. This encodes CASGSGTGGPEQLYSPLHF.